A single sample is the source of the 25 T cell receptor beta chains below, sequenced in a study of early T cells in non-severe SARS-CoV-2 infection. MiXCR, run by TCRdb on the 5' RACE reads, gives a single entry per CDR3 protein. The repertoire holds some 34,000 distinct CDR3 sequences, with approximately 7.1% as singletons. Sample: whole blood, taken at baseline. The receptor set was obtained from an adult who was a healthcare worker with PCR-confirmed SARS-CoV-2 infection or an uninfected control (not recorded which).

The chain is built from TRBV27 and TRBJ1-6; D gene ambiguous. The length of the CDR3 is 16 residues. Germline CDR1 is MNHEY and CDR2 is SMNVEV (reference sequence). With 10 bases removed from V and 8 bases from J, the gap between germline ends came to 24 bases. DNA for the CDR3: TGTGCCACCAAGCAGAGCAAGGTGGAGAATTATTCACCCCTCCACTTT. This encodes CATKQSKVENYSPLHF.

This clonotype was recorded a few times. This sequence joins TRBV5-1 and TRBJ2-1; TRBD1 matches at 7 bases. V lost 4 bases to trimming and J lost 1 base; unmatched junction nucleotides: 5. Per germline, CDR1 SGHRS and CDR2 YFSETQ. There are 15 residues in the CDR3. As DNA, the CDR3 is TGCGCCAGCAGCCCTACAGGGGAGTCCTACAATGAGCAGTTCTTC. Amino acid sequence: CASSPTGESYNEQFF.

This clonotype was seen at least ten times. The chain links TRBV6-6 to TRBJ1-6; D is possibly TRBD1 (5 bases). This CDR3 has 14 residues. Trimming cost V 6 bases and J 7 bases, with 13 bases left between them. Per the germline V gene, CDR1 is MNHNY and CDR2 is SVGAGI (reference sequence). The CDR3 loop reads CASRGQTQNSPLHF. In DNA, the CDR3 is TGTGCCAGCAGGGGGCAAACCCAAAATTCACCCCTCCACTTT.

This clonotype was found many times. The chain links TRBV12-3 or TRBV12-4 to TRBJ2-3, with D perhaps matching TRBD2 (6 bases). Deletions cut 3 bases from V and 2 bases from J, with 12 bases between. The CDR3 length is 15 residues. This CDR3 reads CASSFRLANTDTQYF. As DNA, the CDR3 is TGTGCCAGCAGTTTCCGGCTAGCGAACACAGATACGCAGTATTTT.

The rearrangement links TRBV12-3 or TRBV12-4 to TRBJ1-4; D gene unclear. V was cut by 0 bases and J by 4 bases, with 3 bases left in between. The CDR3 loop spans 13 amino acids. The CDR3 reads CASSLALNEKLFF. The CDR3 DNA follows: TGTGCCAGCAGTTTAGCGCTTAATGAAAAACTGTTTTTT.

The genes are TRBV28 and TRBJ2-3; 9 positions match TRBD2. The CDR3 extends over 15 amino acids. The germline CDR1 and CDR2 sequences are MDHEN and SYDVKM. With 6 bases clipped from V and 3 bases from J, the junction kept 7 bases outside the gene matches. CDR3 protein: CASRGFSGRTDTQYF. The CDR3, as DNA: TGTGCCAGCAGAGGTTTTAGCGGGAGAACAGATACGCAGTATTTT. The full variable domain, its missing parts supplied by reference TRBV28 and TRBJ2-3, is DVKVTQSSRYLVKRTGEKVFLECVQDMDHENMFWYRQDPGLGLRLIYFSYDVKMKEKGDIPEGYSVSREKKERFSLILESASTNQTSMYLCASRGFSGRTDTQYFGPGTRLTVL.

This clonotype appeared many times. The chain combines TRBV6-6 with TRBJ2-3, with 10 positions matching TRBD1. The trim removed 5 bases at V and 1 base at J, leaving 6 bases unmatched. CDR1 is MNHNY and CDR2 is SVGAGI in the germline V gene (reference sequence). The CDR3 consists of 16 residues. CDR3 region: CASSHGQGGRTDTQYF. In DNA form, the CDR3 reads TGTGCCAGCAGTCATGGACAGGGGGGACGCACAGATACGCAGTATTTT.

The J gene is TRBJ2-2, the V gene TRBV10-3; D gene uncertain. Germline lookup yields CDR1 ENHRY and CDR2 SYGVKD. The CDR3 loop spans 16 amino acids. V lost 2 bases to trimming and J lost 2 bases, with 12 bases between them. The CDR3 DNA sequence: TGTGCCATCAGTGAGCGCGTCGATACAAACACCGGGGAGCTGTTTTTT. Its translation: CAISERVDTNTGELFF.

This clonotype was recorded at least ten times. This chain joins TRBV29-1 and TRBJ1-4, with 8 bases that match TRBD1. The CDR3 length is 14 residues. V gave up 2 bases and J gave up 3 bases; unmatched junction bases: 2. Germline-derived CDR1 and CDR2 are SQVTM and ANQGSEA. In DNA, the CDR3 is TGCAGCGTTGAAACGACAGGGGCTAATGAAAAACTGTTTTTT. This translates into CSVETTGANEKLFF.

This clonotype has only a few counts. V usage is TRBV6-2 or TRBV6-3 and J usage is TRBJ1-2; D may be TRBD1 (5 bases). CDR1 is MNHEY, CDR2 SVGEGT, per germline. V lost 5 bases and J lost 11, with 12 bases in between. The CDR3 is 11 amino acids. This CDR3 reads CASSPGPSYTF. The CDR3 DNA follows: TGTGCCAGCAGTCCGGGACCCTCATACACCTTC.

This clonotype was observed many times. The chain links TRBV19 to TRBJ2-1; 7 bases match TRBD2. CDR1 and CDR2 (germline): LNHDA, SQIVND (reference sequence). V shed 5 bases, J shed 5 bases, and the junction held 6 bases outside the gene matches. This CDR3 spans 14 amino acids. This chain's CDR3 is CASSPGLGDNEQFF. Here the CDR3 DNA reads TGTGCCAGTAGTCCTGGACTAGGGGACAATGAGCAGTTCTTC.

This clonotype has ten or more counts. The chain is built from TRBV20-1 and TRBJ2-3; 11 bases align to TRBD2. The germline gives CDR1 DFQATT, CDR2 SNEGSKA (reference sequence). This CDR3 comprises 15 residues. After removal of 5 bases from V and 2 bases from J, the junction contained 6 bases not matched to a gene. CDR3 DNA sequence: TGCAGTGCTCCGCCGGGACTAGCGGACACAGATACGCAGTATTTT. Translating gives CSAPPGLADTDTQYF.

This clonotype was found many times. This chain joins TRBV6-5 and TRBJ2-1; 9 bases align to TRBD1. The germline gives CDR1 MNHEY, CDR2 SVGAGI. The CDR3 sequence is 14 residues long. Trimming took 7 bases from V and 8 from J; bases not matched to a gene: 9. The CDR3 region has the DNA TGTGCCAGCAAAACCGGGACAGGGAAGCATGAGCAGTTCTTC. It yields the protein CASKTGTGKHEQFF.

The chain employs TRBV14 and TRBJ1-6; 10 bases line up with TRBD1. Germline V gene lookup returns CDR1 SGHDN and CDR2 FVKESK. Trimming took 4 bases from V and 6 from J; bases not matched to a gene: 0. CDR3 size: 14 residues. In nucleotides, the CDR3 is TGTGCCAGCAGCCGGGACAGGGGTAATTCACCCCTCCACTTT. This encodes CASSRDRGNSPLHF.

The chain is built from TRBV24-1 and TRBJ2-1; the D gene is possibly TRBD1 (5 bases). The CDR3 length is 13 residues. V lost 4 bases and J lost 4, with 7 bases in between. Germline values: CDR1 KGHDR, CDR2 SFDVKD. This CDR3 reads CATSERQYNEQFF. CDR3 DNA: TGTGCCACCAGTGAACGACAGTACAATGAGCAGTTCTTC.

This clonotype was counted between two and nine times. The rearrangement uses TRBV28 and TRBJ2-7; the match to TRBD1 covers 7 bases. Germline assignment: CDR1 MDHEN and CDR2 SYDVKM. The length of the CDR3 is 15 residues. V was clipped by 4 bases and J by 3 bases; unmatched bases: 9. The CDR3 spells CASSSVRDSYYEQYF. In nucleotides, the CDR3 is TGTGCCAGCAGTTCCGTACGGGACAGCTACTACGAGCAGTACTTC.

V is TRBV12-5 and J is TRBJ2-1, with 11 bases fitting TRBD2. From germline, CDR1 is LGHNT and CDR2 FRNRAP. The CDR3 has 15 amino acids. V lost 5 bases to trimming and J lost 3 bases; unmatched junction nucleotides: 3. Here the CDR3 reads CASGPGLAVYNEQFF. Here the CDR3 DNA reads TGTGCTAGTGGTCCGGGACTAGCGGTCTACAATGAGCAGTTCTTC.

This clonotype was seen more than once but under ten times. The chain joins TRBV20-1 to TRBJ1-4, with no clear D. Deletions cut 2 bases from V and 5 bases from J, with 9 bases between. The CDR3 consists of 13 residues. The V gene's germline CDR1 is DFQATT and CDR2 SNEGSKA (reference sequence). CDR3 DNA sequence: TGCAGTGCTAGAACAGCCTCCAATGAAAAACTGTTTTTT. Translation: CSARTASNEKLFF.

Judged by abundance, this clonotype is medium-sized. V is TRBV9 and J is TRBJ2-2; 9 nucleotides match TRBD2. The germline V gene has CDR1 SGDLS and CDR2 YYNGEE. V gave up 3 bases and J gave up 5 bases; unmatched junction bases: 8. CDR3 length: 16 amino acids. The CDR3 sequence is CASSARAGGETGELFF. The CDR3 DNA sequence: TGTGCCAGCAGCGCCAGGGCGGGAGGGGAAACCGGGGAGCTGTTTTTT. Based on the CDR3 plus reference TRBV9 and TRBJ2-2, the full variable domain is DSGVTQTPKHLITATGQRVTLRCSPRSGDLSVYWYQQSLDQGLQFLIQYYNGEERAKGNILERFSAQQFPDLHSELNLSSLELGDSALYFCASSARAGGETGELFFGEGSRLTVL.

This clonotype was detected only a few times. Here the CDR3 reads CASSLGLVSTDTQYF. The CDR3 DNA reads TGCGCCAGCAGCTTGGGACTAGTAAGCACAGATACGCAGTATTTT. The V and J genes are TRBV5-1 and TRBJ2-3, with D tentatively TRBD2 (6 bases). In germline, CDR1 is SGHRS, CDR2 YFSETQ. The CDR3 covers 15 residues. Trimming stripped 0 bases from V and 0 bases from J, with 8 bases between.

CDR3 residues: CASSLGTGVFEQYV. The CDR3 DNA follows: TGTGCCAGCAGCTTAGGTACAGGGGTATTCGAGCAGTACGTC. The chain couples TRBV7-2 to TRBJ2-7; 7 bases align to TRBD1. Germline-derived CDR1 and CDR2 are SGHTA and FQGNSA. After removal of 1 base from V and 6 bases from J, the junction contained 6 bases not matched to a gene. The CDR3 runs 14 residues.

This clonotype was observed a handful of times. Sequence at one end of the junction differs from germline and may be a read error. The chain combines TRBV4-3 with TRBJ2-5; D is possibly TRBD2 (6 bases). CDR3 length: 14 residues. CDR1 LGHNA and CDR2 YSLEER come from the germline V gene. CDR3 DNA sequence: TGCGCCGGCAGCCGAACCGGGAGACAAGAGACCCAGTACTTC. Its translation: CAGSRTGRQETQYF.

The chain employs TRBV29-1 and TRBJ1-2, with a weak D call TRBD1 (5 bases). Trimming took 3 bases from V and 4 from J, leaving 15 bases between them. There are 14 residues in the CDR3. CDR1 SQVTM and CDR2 ANQGSEA come from the germline V gene. The CDR3 region is CSVDEAGPRYGYTF. CDR3 nucleotides: TGCAGCGTTGATGAGGCAGGGCCGCGCTATGGCTACACCTTC.

The rearrangement uses TRBV9 and TRBJ2-1; no clear D. CDR1 SGDLS and CDR2 YYNGEE come from the germline V gene. The CDR3 loop spans 13 amino acids. Trimming pared 1 base from V and 10 bases from J, leaving 12 bases between. This chain's CDR3 is CASSVLAGGEQFF. CDR3 sequence (DNA): TGTGCCAGCAGCGTATTAGCAGGTGGCGAGCAGTTCTTC.

This clonotype was seen a handful of times. The rearrangement uses TRBV29-1 and TRBJ1-1, with 7 nucleotides matching TRBD1. Per germline, CDR1 SQVTM and CDR2 ANQGSEA. V shed 4 bases and J 5 bases; nucleotides not matched to a gene: 13. The CDR3 runs 15 residues. The CDR3 here is CSVGYAGGSRTEAFF. CDR3 sequence (DNA): TGCAGCGTTGGGTATGCAGGGGGATCTAGGACTGAAGCTTTCTTT.